This T cell receptor (beta chain) comes out of a study of CD8+CD57+ T cells in acquired aplastic anemia (dated by TCRdb to about 2018). With respect to the entire study: Extracted DNA from sorted CD4+ and CD8+ cells averaged approximately 3 ug, ranging from about 0.17 to 27.4 ug. CD8+CD57+ expansion was defined as a frequency above the mean frequency observed in healthy subjects. The full study reports these points: Roughly 29 CD8+ CDR3 sequences were found in both patients and controls but appeared to be highly expressed in patients and within the immunodominant clones of the patients. Patients and healthy controls showed no significant difference in CD8+ Simpson's diversity (P=0.060).

Note on this clonotype: This clone's antigen is unknown. Base qualities are missing; no much larger clone stands one base away.

TCR beta VDJ combination and CDR3 sequence profiling used genomic DNA as the template. TCR repertoire sequencing was run on an Illumina HiSeq 2000. In the original analysis: Repertoire assessment relied on Simpson's diversity index, CDR3 size and DJ length profiles, and TRBV/TRBJ rearrangement plots. The immunodominant clone was defined as the most abundant DNA sequence in deep sequencing data. CDR3 amino acid sequences were checked for sharing between subjects and were compared against published repertoires and the VDJdb database. The public sequencing data were trimmed at Q25 with fastp and processed into clonotypes with MiXCR by TCRdb, which kept only in-frame beta chains. Merged by CDR3 protein, the rows form single entries marked with the most common genes and DNA. These V and J calls originate from TCRdb's pipeline instead of the authors' own analysis. The sample table contains roughly 150,000 distinct CDR3 sequences; only one count was recorded for roughly 43% of them. Approximately 3% of the sample is held by the ten biggest clonotypes.

The CDR1 and CDR2 encoded by the germline V gene are MNHNS and SASEGT. V ends up 8 bases short and J 2 bases short, with an unmatched junction base count of 5. The cysteine opens and the phenylalanine closes a CDR3 of 14 amino acids. Of all the DNA, just the CDR3 is kept, 42 bases in frame from base 1. Patients chosen for sequencing had shown expansion of CD8+CD57+ cells by flow cytometry. Every patient had a diagnosis of severe acquired aplastic anemia based on International Study of Aplastic Anemia and Agranulocytosis and Camitta criteria. No therapy had been received by the patients at the time of blood sampling. In this study, sorted CD4+ and CD8+ T cells from the blood of healthy subjects and of severe aplastic anemia patients had their TCR repertoires deep-sequenced. Patients were enrolled in the USA under clinicaltrials.gov protocols 00001620, 01623167, 00001397, 00071045, 00081523 and 00961064. Ficoll-Paque density gradient centrifugation was used to isolate peripheral blood mononuclear cells. Before DNA was extracted, CD4+ and CD8+ T cells were sorted using either FACS or magnetic beads.

The chain couples TRBV6-1 to TRBJ2-1, with TRBD2 identical over 8 junction bases. Sequencing input: sorted CD4+, CD8+, or CD8+CD57+ T cells (not recorded which) from PBMCs. The sequence derives from a human donor with aplastic anemia. The CDR3 protein: CASGIAGTYNEQFF. The DNA sequence is given as TGTGCCAGCGGTATAGCGGGAACCTACAATGAGCAGTTCTTC.